Listed below are T cell receptor beta chains from one sample, sequenced in a study of OX40 agonist ivuxolimab in advanced cancers. Generated by immunoSEQ multiplex PCR, the TCRdb table keeps only in-frame clones and is missing some. The profile shows more than 70,000 clones, approximately 88% of them singletons. The specimen comprised CD4+ or CD8+ T cells sorted from blood, sampled in a trial of the OX40 agonist ivuxolimab. The source of these receptors is an adult with an advanced solid tumor such as melanoma, head and neck, liver or kidney cancer. Both conserved end residues are part of each CDR3. D genes are given only for firm matches. The size field is filled for only some rows; it gives once, few, many or a size class.

d_gene	abundance	v_gene	j_gene	CDR3nt	CDR3aa
NA	NA	TRBV18	TRBJ2-1	TGTGCCAGCTCACATGAACGCGGGAATGAGCAGTTCTTC	CASSHERGNEQFF
NA	medium-sized	TRBV27	TRBJ2-7	TGTGCCAGCAGTTTAAGGCAGGGGTCTGCCTACGAGCAGTACTTC	CASSLRQGSAYEQYF
TRBD1	NA	TRBV5-1	TRBJ1-2	TGCGCCAGCAGCTTGGTGACAGGGAGGACTAACTATGGCTACACCTTC	CASSLVTGRTNYGYTF
TRBD2	NA	TRBV7-3	TRBJ2-3	TGTGCCAGCAGCTTTAGCGGGAGAGGCACAGATACGCAGTATTTT	CASSFSGRGTDTQYF
NA	NA	TRBV27	TRBJ2-1	TGTGCCAGCAGTCCCAGGTCCCCCCTCTACAATGAGCAGTTCTTC	CASSPRSPLYNEQFF
NA	NA	TRBV10-3	TRBJ2-3	TGTGCCATCAGTGGGGTCGCGGGGTACACAGATACGCAGTATTTT	CAISGVAGYTDTQYF
TRBD2	NA	TRBV5-1	TRBJ2-3	TGCGCCAGCAGCTCCACTAGCGGGGGCCCAGATACGCAGTATTTT	CASSSTSGGPDTQYF
TRBD1	NA	TRBV5-8	TRBJ2-3	TGTGCCAGCAGCTTGGGAGGGACAGTCACAGATACGCAGTATTTT	CASSLGGTVTDTQYF
NA	NA	TRBV7-9	TRBJ1-4	TGTGCCAGCAGCTTAGGGGGTCGCGAACTGTCAAAACTGTTTTTT	CASSLGGRELSKLFF
NA	NA	TRBV29-1	TRBJ2-1	TGCAGCGTTGAGCCAGGGATCAATGAGCAGTTCTTC	CSVEPGINEQFF
TRBD1	NA	TRBV7-6	TRBJ2-1	TGTGCCAGCAGCTTACGGGTTTTCCGGACAGGGTCCTACAATGAGCAGTTCTTC	CASSLRVFRTGSYNEQFF
NA	NA	TRBV18	TRBJ2-1	TGTGCCAGCTCACCACCGGCCAATGAGCAGTTCTTC	CASSPPANEQFF
NA	NA	TRBV2	TRBJ2-5	TGTGCCAGCAGCCGGGTTAAGGGAGAGACCCAGTACTTC	CASSRVKGETQYF
NA	NA	TRBV7-9	TRBJ2-1	TGTGCCAGCAGCTTATTAGGGGCAGGTCAGGGGTTCTTC	CASSLLGAGQGFF
TRBD2	few	TRBV7-9	TRBJ2-3	TGTGCCAGCAGGATCGCGGGAGGACTTGGTTATGAGGATACGCAGTATTTT	CASRIAGGLGYEDTQYF
TRBD1	NA	TRBV7-9	TRBJ2-5	TGTGCCAGCAGCTTAGCCCTGGGACAGGGTGGAAGACTCCAAGAGACCCAGTACTTC	CASSLALGQGGRLQETQYF
NA	once	TRBV5-1	TRBJ1-4	TGCGCCAGCAGCGAGAATGTCGGCGAAAAACTGTTTTTT	CASSENVGEKLFF
TRBD2	NA	TRBV11-2	TRBJ2-3	TGTGCCAGCAGCTTAGCGCGGGGGGTCACAGATACGCAGTATTTT	CASSLARGVTDTQYF
TRBD1	NA	TRBV6-1	TRBJ2-2	TGTGCCAGCAATCGACTGACAGGGTATGCCGGGGAGCTGTTTTTT	CASNRLTGYAGELFF
NA	NA	TRBV5-1	TRBJ1-6	TGCGCCAGCAGCTTGGAAATAGGGGCGGGCTATAATTCACCCCTCCACTTT	CASSLEIGAGYNSPLHF
TRBD2	NA	TRBV19	TRBJ2-3	TGTGCCAGTAGTAGGGGACTAGCGGGGGCCTACACAGATACGCAGTATTTT	CASSRGLAGAYTDTQYF
TRBD1	NA	TRBV4-1	TRBJ2-6	TGCGCCAGCAGCCAAAGGGGACAGGGGGCTCCTGGGGCCAACGTCCTGACTTTC	CASSQRGQGAPGANVLTF
NA	NA	TRBV19	TRBJ1-6	TGTGCCAGTAGTCCCTCGGCCATAGCGGTCGGTTATTCACCCCTCCACTTT	CASSPSAIAVGYSPLHF
TRBD1	NA	TRBV25-1	TRBJ2-7	TGTGCCAGCAGGGGACAGGCCGAGACCTACGAGCAGTACTTC	CASRGQAETYEQYF
NA	NA	TRBV19	TRBJ2-5	TGTGCCAGTGCGGCGGGTTTTGGAGAGACCCAGTACTTC	CASAAGFGETQYF
NA	NA	TRBV6-5	TRBJ2-1	TGTGCCAGCACCTTACAGGGAAACTCCTACAATGAGCAGTTCTTC	CASTLQGNSYNEQFF
NA	NA	TRBV6-1	TRBJ2-7	TGTGCCAGCAGTGAAATGGGACGGAAAGTCTACGAGCAGTACTTC	CASSEMGRKVYEQYF
TRBD1	once	TRBV5-1	TRBJ1-1	TGCGCCAGCAGCTTGTGGGACAGGGGTCGTACTGAAGCTTTCTTT	CASSLWDRGRTEAFF
NA	NA	TRBV14	TRBJ1-1	TGTGCCAGCAGCCAAGATTGGGGGGTCATGAACACTGAAGCTTTCTTT	CASSQDWGVMNTEAFF
NA	NA	TRBV5-6	TRBJ1-1	TGTGCCAGCAGCTTGGTTGGCGGAGCCACGAACACTGAAGCTTTCTTT	CASSLVGGATNTEAFF
NA	once	TRBV15	TRBJ2-7	TGTGCCACCAGCAGAGATTTAAAGATACAGGACCCCTACGAGCAGTACTTC	CATSRDLKIQDPYEQYF
NA	once	TRBV7-2	TRBJ1-6	TGTGCCAGCAGCTTAAGAGCCAGGGAGTATAATTCACCCCTCCACTTT	CASSLRAREYNSPLHF
NA	NA	TRBV5-6	TRBJ2-7	TGTGCCAGCAGCTTGGTTGCAGGGCTCTACTCCTACGAGCAGTACTTC	CASSLVAGLYSYEQYF
TRBD2	NA	TRBV9	TRBJ2-1	TGTGCCAGCAGCGTACAAGCGGGATCCGACCCCTACAATGAGCAGTTCTTC	CASSVQAGSDPYNEQFF
NA	NA	TRBV5-1	TRBJ1-1	TGCGCCAGCAAGAAGGGAGCGAACACTGAAGCTTTCTTT	CASKKGANTEAFF
NA	many	TRBV29-1	TRBJ1-1	TGCAGCGCTCAGGGAGGGGGGAACACTGAAGCTTTCTTT	CSAQGGGNTEAFF
NA	NA	TRBV2	TRBJ2-6	TGTGCCAGCAGTGATGGGGTGGGACGAGGCTCTGGGGCCAACGTCCTGACTTTC	CASSDGVGRGSGANVLTF
TRBD1	NA	TRBV11-3	TRBJ2-5	TGTGCCAGCAGCTTAGGTCTCGACAGGGAAGAGACCCAGTACTTC	CASSLGLDREETQYF
NA	NA	TRBV7-9	TRBJ1-2	TGTGCCAGCAGTCAGGAAAATAACTATGGCTACACCTTC	CASSQENNYGYTF
TRBD1	NA	TRBV27	TRBJ2-7	TGTGCCAGCAGTTTTGGTACAGGGGGCGAGCAGTACTTC	CASSFGTGGEQYF
NA	once	TRBV15	TRBJ1-1	TGTGCCACCAGCAGATCTTACAGGGCATCGGACACTGAAGCTTTCTTT	CATSRSYRASDTEAFF
NA	NA	TRBV6-5	TRBJ2-3	TGTGCCAGCAGGCCGGCAGGTTTCAGAACAGATACGCAGTATTTT	CASRPAGFRTDTQYF
NA	NA	TRBV7-9	TRBJ1-3	TGTGCCAGCAGCCTAGGGCTGTCTGGAAACACCATATATTTT	CASSLGLSGNTIYF
NA	few	TRBV19	TRBJ2-7	TGTGCCAGTGGGTTAACTCGGGAGCAGTACTTC	CASGLTREQYF
TRBD2	once	TRBV5-4	TRBJ2-5	TGTGCCAGCAGCATTAGCGGGAGTCGCGAGACCCAGTACTTC	CASSISGSRETQYF
NA	few	TRBV12-5	TRBJ1-2	TGTGCTAGTGCCTGGGGGGAGTACTATGGCTACACCTTC	CASAWGEYYGYTF
NA	NA	TRBV29-1	TRBJ1-4	TGCAGCGTGAAACAGGGTGGAGGTGAAAAACTGTTTTTT	CSVKQGGGEKLFF
NA	NA	TRBV2	TRBJ1-6	TGTGCCAGCAGTGTCGAAGGGAATTCACCCCTCCACTTT	CASSVEGNSPLHF
NA	NA	TRBV29-1	TRBJ2-4	TGCAGCGTTGTAGAGCAGATAGCCAAAAACATTCAGTACTTC	CSVVEQIAKNIQYF